The following is a TCR beta chain sequence with its context. Starting from around 500 ng of total RNA, TCR libraries were made with linear amplification. TCRdb re-called the reads through MiXCR, storing one row per CDR3 protein. The data contain around 180,000 distinct CDR3 sequences, over 60% of them singletons. This entry comes from a study of healthy donors' naive CD4 and CD8 T cells. CDR3 size: 13 residues. Germline assignment: CDR1 MNHNS and CDR2 SASEGT. Trimming cost V 7 bases and J 0 bases, with 8 bases left between them. The sequencing sample was made of naive CD4+ and CD8+ T cells sorted from blood, pooled from several donors. V and J are TRBV6-1 and TRBJ2-3; D remains unclear. This receptor was taken from a pool of human donors in good health; the sample pools cells from several healthy donors. The CDR3 nucleotides read TGTGCCAGCATGGGCCTTAGCACAGATACGCAGTATTTT. Protein product: CASMGLSTDTQYF.